This TCR beta chain was observed in a study of shared clonotypes between healthy human individuals. General study results and limits: The study's rarefaction showed incomplete sorted-subset sequencing despite large depth.

Remarks on this clone: Its matching antigen is unknown.

Genomic DNA (from each subset) was split evenly across several immunoSEQ plates. Generated by immunoSEQ multiplex PCR, the TCRdb table keeps only in-frame clones and is missing some. The profile shows approximately 400,000 clones, roughly 96% of them singletons. Trimming shortened V by 0 bases and J by 1 base, and 8 bases separated the two germline ends. CDR3 length: 15 amino acids. Within Nashville, Tennessee resided all donors, each a Caucasian adult. The source is a man between 25 and 39 years old in good health. The chain carries TRBV5-3 and TRBJ2-1; D ambiguous. TRBV5-3 is classed as an ORF, of uncertain function. Sequenced material: memory CD8+ T cells sorted from blood. Subset in this sample: CD45RO+ cells pooled with CCR7-negative TemRA cells. CDR3 residues: CARSLALCSYNEQFF. CDR3 DNA: TGTGCCAGAAGCTTGGCCCTCTGTTCCTACAATGAGCAGTTCTTC.